This record covers a single T cell receptor (beta chain). This record belongs to a study of shared clonotypes between healthy human individuals. Produced via immunoSEQ multiplex PCR; TCRdb's table is partial and in-frame only. The data hold about 680,000 clones, with about 91% observed a single time. V was clipped by 1 base and J by 8 bases, with 2 bases between them. The CDR3 totals 10 residues. Germline V gives CDR1 SGHTA, CDR2 FQGTGA. Terminally differentiated effector memory CD45RA+ cells were excluded from the naive CD8 cells, which were CD45RO-negative and positively selected for CCR7. V gene TRBV7-3 combines with J gene TRBJ2-5; no firm D call. What was sequenced was naive CD8+ T cells sorted from blood. This sequence originates from a man aged 30 to 39 in good health. The DNA of the CDR3 is TGTGCCAGCAGCTTAAGTACCCAGTACTTC. Its translation: CASSLSTQYF.